This TCR beta chain was found in a study of shared T cell receptors in the human thymus. Here immunoSEQ multiplex PCR was the method, and the copy in TCRdb shows in-frame clones only, minus some. This sample has hundreds of thousands of clones, with 88% found just once. V was shortened by 6 bases and J by 1 base, with 18 bases between the two germline ends. CDR1 MGHDK and CDR2 SYGVNS come from the germline V gene. This CDR3 region has 16 residues. The same sample was also studied in work on human thymus T cells. That study adds: Resections from corrective heart surgery provided thymus tissue. Thymic and blood repertoires showed apparently biased V and J gene usage. Unrelated individuals were reported by related research to share highly overlapping thymic repertoires.

Sequencing input: thymocytes. The TCR was taken from a boy less than two years old with a congenital heart defect. The V call is TRBV25-1, the J call TRBJ2-5; D is perhaps TRBD2 (5 bases). The CDR3 region is CASSRPGNFSQETQYF. The CDR3 nucleotides read TGTGCCAGCAGCCGTCCGGGGAACTTCTCCCAAGAGACCCAGTACTTC.